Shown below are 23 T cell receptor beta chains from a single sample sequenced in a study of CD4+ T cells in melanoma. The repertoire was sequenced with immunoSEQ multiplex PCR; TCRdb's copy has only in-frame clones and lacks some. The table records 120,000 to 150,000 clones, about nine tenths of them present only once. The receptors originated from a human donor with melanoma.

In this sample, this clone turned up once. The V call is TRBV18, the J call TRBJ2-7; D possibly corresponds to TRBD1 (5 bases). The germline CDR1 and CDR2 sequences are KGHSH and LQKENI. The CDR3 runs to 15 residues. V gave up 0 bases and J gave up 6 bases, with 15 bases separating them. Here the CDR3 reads CASSPPGQLPSEQYF. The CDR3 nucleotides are TGTGCCAGCTCACCACCGGGGCAGCTCCCCTCCGAGCAGTACTTC. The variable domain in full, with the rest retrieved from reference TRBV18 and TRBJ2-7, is NAGVMQNPRHLVRRRGQEARLRCSPMKGHSHVYWYRQLPEEGLKFMVYLQKENIIDESGMPKERFSAEFPKEGPSILRIQQVVRGDSAAYFCASSPPGQLPSEQYFGPGTRLTVT.

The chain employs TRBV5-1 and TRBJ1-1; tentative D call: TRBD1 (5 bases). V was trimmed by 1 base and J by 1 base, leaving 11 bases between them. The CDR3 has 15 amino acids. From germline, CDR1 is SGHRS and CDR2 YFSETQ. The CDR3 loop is CASSLSGGGNTEAFF. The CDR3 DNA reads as TGCGCCAGCAGCTTGTCAGGTGGGGGGAACACTGAAGCTTTCTTT.

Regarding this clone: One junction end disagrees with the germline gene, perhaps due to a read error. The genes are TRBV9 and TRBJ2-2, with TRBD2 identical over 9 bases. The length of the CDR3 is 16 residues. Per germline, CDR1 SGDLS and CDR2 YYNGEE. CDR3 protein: CTSSVTRGGDTGELFF. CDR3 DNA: TGTACCAGCAGCGTCACGCGGGGGGGCGACACCGGGGAGCTGTTTTTT.

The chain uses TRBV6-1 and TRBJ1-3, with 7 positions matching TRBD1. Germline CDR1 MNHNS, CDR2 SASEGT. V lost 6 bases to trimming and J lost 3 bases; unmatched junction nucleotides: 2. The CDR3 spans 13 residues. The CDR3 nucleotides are TGTGCCAGCAGAGACAGGGATGGAAACACCATATATTTT. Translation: CASRDRDGNTIYF.

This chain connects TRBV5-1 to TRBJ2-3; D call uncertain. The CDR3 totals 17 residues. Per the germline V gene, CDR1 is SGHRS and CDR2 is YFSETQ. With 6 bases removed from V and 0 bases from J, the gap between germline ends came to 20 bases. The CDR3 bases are TGCGCCAGCACCGAGGCGCGGATCATGACTAGCACAGATACGCAGTATTTT. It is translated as CASTEARIMTSTDTQYF.

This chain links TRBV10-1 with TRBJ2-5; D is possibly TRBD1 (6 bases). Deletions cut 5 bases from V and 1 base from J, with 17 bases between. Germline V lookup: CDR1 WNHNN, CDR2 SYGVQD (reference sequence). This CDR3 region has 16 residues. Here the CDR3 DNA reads TGCGCCAGCAGTAAAGGTCCAAGGACAGTCCAAGAGACCCAGTACTTC. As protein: CASSKGPRTVQETQYF.

CDR3 residues: CAISESMGREGGYTF. CDR3 bases: TGTGCCATCAGTGAGTCGATGGGCAGGGAGGGTGGCTACACCTTC. This chain links TRBV10-3 with TRBJ1-2; a possible D gene is TRBD1 (5 bases). CDR1 is ENHRY and CDR2 is SYGVKD in the germline V gene. The CDR3 runs 15 residues. Deletions cut 0 bases from V and 7 bases from J, with 15 bases between.

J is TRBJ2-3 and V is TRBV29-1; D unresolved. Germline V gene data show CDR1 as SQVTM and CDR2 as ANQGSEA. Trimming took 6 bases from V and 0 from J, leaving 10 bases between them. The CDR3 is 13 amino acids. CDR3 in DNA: TGCAGCGTGGCCGAAGGAAGCACAGATACGCAGTATTTT. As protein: CSVAEGSTDTQYF.

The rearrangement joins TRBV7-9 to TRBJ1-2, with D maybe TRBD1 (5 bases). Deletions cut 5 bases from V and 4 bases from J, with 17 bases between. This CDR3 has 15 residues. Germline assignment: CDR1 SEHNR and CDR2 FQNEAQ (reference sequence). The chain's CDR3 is CASSRPRGTGYGYTF. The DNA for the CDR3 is TGTGCCAGCAGCCGACCCCGAGGGACCGGCTATGGCTACACCTTC.

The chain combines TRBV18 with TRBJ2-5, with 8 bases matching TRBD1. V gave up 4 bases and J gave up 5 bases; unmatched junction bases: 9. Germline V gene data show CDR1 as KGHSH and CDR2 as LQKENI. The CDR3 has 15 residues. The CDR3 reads CASSLSRGRGETQYF. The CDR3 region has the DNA TGTGCCAGCTCACTAAGCAGGGGGCGAGGTGAGACCCAGTACTTC.

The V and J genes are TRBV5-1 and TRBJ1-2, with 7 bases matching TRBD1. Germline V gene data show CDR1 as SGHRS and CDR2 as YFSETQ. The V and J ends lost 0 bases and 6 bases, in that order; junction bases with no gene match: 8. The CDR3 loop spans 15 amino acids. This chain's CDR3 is CASSLDRQGTHGYTF. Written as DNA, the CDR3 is TGCGCCAGCAGCTTGGACAGACAGGGTACTCATGGCTACACCTTC.

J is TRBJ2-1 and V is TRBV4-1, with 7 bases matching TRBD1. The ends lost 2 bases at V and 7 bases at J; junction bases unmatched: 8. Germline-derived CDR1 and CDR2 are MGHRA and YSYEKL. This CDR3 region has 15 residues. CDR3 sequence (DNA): TGCGCCAGCAGCCAACCGGAGAGGGGGCGAAATGAGCAGTTCTTC. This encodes CASSQPERGRNEQFF.

Here the CDR3 reads CASSLRDDSYEQYF. For the CDR3, the DNA is TGCGCCAGCAGCCTTCGGGACGACTCCTACGAGCAGTACTTC. The chain combines TRBV5-1 with TRBJ2-7, with D perhaps TRBD1 or TRBD2 (5 bases each). V was cut by 4 bases and J by 0 bases, with 11 bases left in between. Looked up from germline, CDR1 is SGHRS and CDR2 is YFSETQ. There are 14 residues in the CDR3.

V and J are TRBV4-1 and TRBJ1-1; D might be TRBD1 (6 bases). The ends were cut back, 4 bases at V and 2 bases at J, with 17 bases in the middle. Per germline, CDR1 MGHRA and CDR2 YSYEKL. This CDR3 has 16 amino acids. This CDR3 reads CASSRPEGTLNTEAFF. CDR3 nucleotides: TGCGCCAGCAGCCGCCCCGAGGGGACACTCAACACTGAAGCTTTCTTT.

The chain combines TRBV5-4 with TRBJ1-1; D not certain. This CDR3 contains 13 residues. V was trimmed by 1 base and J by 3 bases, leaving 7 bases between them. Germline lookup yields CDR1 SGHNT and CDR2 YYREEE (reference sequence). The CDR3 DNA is TGTGCCAGCAGCTTGTTTGGGGACACTGAAGCTTTCTTT. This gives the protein CASSLFGDTEAFF.

CDR3 residues: CASSLPGRGQDLNYGYTF. The CDR3 DNA reads as TGTGCCAGCAGCCTCCCCGGACGGGGACAGGACCTTAACTATGGCTACACCTTC. This chain uses TRBV5-8 with TRBJ1-2; the match to TRBD1 covers 8 bases. The germline V gene encodes CDR1 SGHTS and CDR2 YDEGEE. The ends lost 4 bases at V and 1 base at J; junction bases unmatched: 15. The length of the CDR3 is 18 residues.

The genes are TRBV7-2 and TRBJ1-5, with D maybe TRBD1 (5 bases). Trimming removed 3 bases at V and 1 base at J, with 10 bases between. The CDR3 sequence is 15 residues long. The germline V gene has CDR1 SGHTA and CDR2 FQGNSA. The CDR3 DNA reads TGTGCCAGCAGCTTTAAAGAGGGGAGCAATCAGCCCCAGCATTTT. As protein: CASSFKEGSNQPQHF.

The DNA of the CDR3 is TGCGCCAGCAGCGGATGGACAGGGGAGAATGAAAAACTGTTTTTT. This encodes CASSGWTGENEKLFF. This chain uses TRBV5-1 with TRBJ1-4, with TRBD1 identical over 9 bases. This CDR3 region has 15 residues. J gave up 5 bases and V 4 bases, and 6 bases lay outside the gene matches. Per germline, CDR1 SGHRS and CDR2 YFSETQ.

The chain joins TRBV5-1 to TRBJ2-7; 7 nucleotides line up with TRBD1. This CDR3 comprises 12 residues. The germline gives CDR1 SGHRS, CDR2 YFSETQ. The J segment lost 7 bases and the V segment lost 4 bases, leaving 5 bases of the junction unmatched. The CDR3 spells CASSLQGSEQYF. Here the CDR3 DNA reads TGCGCCAGCAGCCTACAGGGGAGTGAGCAGTACTTC. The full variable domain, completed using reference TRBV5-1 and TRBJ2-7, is KAGVTQTPRYLIKTRGQQVTLSCSPISGHRSVSWYQQTPGQGLQFLFEYFSETQRNKGNFPGRFSGRQFSNSRSEMNVSTLELGDSALYLCASSLQGSEQYFGPGTRLTVT.

CDR3 region: CASSGRGGSGVISYEQYF. In DNA form, the CDR3 reads TGTGCCAGCAGCGGGCGGGGGGGTAGCGGGGTAATATCCTACGAGCAGTACTTC. V and J are TRBV2 and TRBJ2-7, with 9 bases that match TRBD2. This CDR3 contains 18 residues. Germline lookup yields CDR1 SNHLY and CDR2 FYNNEI. Germline trimming cut 6 bases from V and 1 base from J; bases unmatched to any gene: 16.

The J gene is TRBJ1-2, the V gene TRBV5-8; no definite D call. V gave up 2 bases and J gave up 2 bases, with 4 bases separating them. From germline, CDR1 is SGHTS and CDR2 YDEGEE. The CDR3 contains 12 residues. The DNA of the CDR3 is TGTGCCAGCAGCTTCGAGAACTATGGCTACACCTTC. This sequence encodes CASSFENYGYTF. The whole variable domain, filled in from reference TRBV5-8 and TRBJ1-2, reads EAGVTQSPTHLIKTRGQQATLRCSPISGHTSVYWYQQALGLGLQFLLWYDEGEERNRGNFPPRFSGRQFPNYSSELNVNALELEDSALYLCASSFENYGYTFGSGTRLTVV.

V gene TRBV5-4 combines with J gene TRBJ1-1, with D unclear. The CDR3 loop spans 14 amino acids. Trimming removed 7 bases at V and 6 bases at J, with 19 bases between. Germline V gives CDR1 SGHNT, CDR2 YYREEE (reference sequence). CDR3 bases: TGTGCCAGCCGCAGTCCCGCCGGCGGGGCTGAAGCTTTCTTT. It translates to CASRSPAGGAEAFF.

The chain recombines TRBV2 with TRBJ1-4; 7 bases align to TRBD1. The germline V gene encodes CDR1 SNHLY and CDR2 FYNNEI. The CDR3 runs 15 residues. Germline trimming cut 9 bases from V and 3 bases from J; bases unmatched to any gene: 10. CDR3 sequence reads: CASRNSGTANEKLFF. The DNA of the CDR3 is TGTGCCAGTCGTAATTCCGGGACAGCTAATGAAAAACTGTTTTTT.